Reported below is one T cell receptor (beta chain). Its matching antigen is unknown. The sample comes from a study of T cell responses to AZD1222 COVID-19 vaccine. Broader study findings: White British ancestry dominated among donors, who included more females, and clonal diversity was possibly underestimated.

Assay used: immunoSEQ multiplex PCR; TCRdb lists only in-frame clones, some missing. This table holds some 60,000 clones, more than 60% found once. Material: peripheral blood, obtained 28 days after the second AZD1222 dose. The sequence was collected from an adult who received the AZD1222 COVID-19 vaccine.

CDR3 nucleotide sequence: TGTGCCAGCAGCTTAGTAATGGCGGGGGAGCAGTACTTC. Protein product: CASSLVMAGEQYF. The chain joins TRBV11-3 to TRBJ2-7; tentatively, D is TRBD2 (6 bases). This CDR3 is 13 amino acids long. Looked up from germline, CDR1 is SGHNT and CDR2 is YENEEA. The V end lost 1 base, the J end lost 7 bases, and 11 bases lay between the germline ends.